This entry describes one TCR beta chain. The antigen remains undetermined. This entry belongs to a study of cytomegalovirus exposure and HLA in healthy donors. Study findings and constraints: Both high specificity and high sensitivity reportedly marked the classifier's diagnosis of cytomegalovirus status. Later analysis associated a missense DCLRE1C variant with TCR beta V- and J-gene trimming.

The PCR was carried out with 60 Vbeta primers and 13 Jbeta primers. Libraries were prepared by immunoSEQ multiplex PCR; TCRdb keeps only in-frame clonotypes and omits some of them. The sample holds 200,000 or so clones, about 81% seen once. CDR1 and CDR2 from the germline V gene are LNHDA and SQIVND (reference sequence). This CDR3 has 15 amino acids. Trimming took 3 bases from V and 9 from J, leaving 18 bases between them. The sequencing sample was made of PBMCs. The chain links TRBV19 to TRBJ1-5; the D gene is possibly TRBD1 (6 bases). This clonotype originated in a woman aged 18-35 years in good health and CMV-seronegative. The CDR3 here is CASSMSGTHYRPQHF. The CDR3 nucleotides read TGTGCCAGTAGTATGAGCGGGACACACTATCGGCCCCAGCATTTT.